The next 9 T cell receptor beta chains were all read from a single sample in a study of T cell clonality in common variable immunodeficiency. Study-wide points: Reportedly, TCR beta sequences from common variable immunodeficiency showed fewer deletions and N-nucleotide insertions.

No cognate antigen is known for these TCRs. The assay was immunoSEQ multiplex PCR, and TCRdb's table has in-frame clones only and misses some. The sample shows about 42,000 clones, none of them appearing just once. Sequencing input: peripheral blood mononuclear cells. These receptors came from a human donor with common variable immunodeficiency.

This clone was counted ten times or more. The observed sequence ends 3 residues before the CDR3 terminus, with the missing tail filled in from the germline J gene. The V call is TRBV2, the J call TRBJ1-2, with 9 bases matching TRBD1. The CDR3 totals 15 residues. Germline V lookup: CDR1 SNHLY, CDR2 FYNNEI. J gave up 5 bases and V 6 bases, and 10 bases lay outside the gene matches. The CDR3 DNA, read in part, is TGTGCCAGCAGGGCTAGGGACAGGGATACTTATGGC. Protein sequence: CASRARDRDTYG. The entire CDR3 protein reads CASRARDRDTYGYTF.

As for this clone: The read gets to within 3 residues of the CDR3 end, and the germline J gene fills in the rest. This chain joins TRBV6-2 or TRBV6-3 and TRBJ2-1; possibly TRBD1 for D (6 bases). The germline V gene encodes CDR1 MNHEY and CDR2 SVGEGT. V lost 2 bases, J lost 0 bases, and 8 bases lay in between. The CDR3 is 15 amino acids. The CDR3: CASSYQDSSYNEQFF. The CDR3 bases that were read are TGTGCCAGCAGTTACCAGGACAGCTCCTACAATGAG.

The table lists this clone with a few counts. Read data end 3 residues before the CDR3 end; the end is taken from the germline J gene. This chain connects TRBV19 to TRBJ1-5; D is undetermined. The CDR3 runs 14 residues. Trimming stripped 3 bases from V and 0 bases from J, with 6 bases between. CDR1 is LNHDA, CDR2 SQIVND, per germline (reference sequence). The CDR3 loop reads CASSIQISNQPQHF. The DNA read from the CDR3 is TGTGCCAGTAGTATCCAGATTAGCAATCAGCCC. Filled out from reference TRBV19 and TRBJ1-5, the complete variable domain reads DGGITQSPKYLFRKEGQNVTLSCEQNLNHDAMYWYRQDPGQGLRLIYYSQIVNDFQKGDIAEGYSVSREKKESFPLTVTSAQKNPTAFYLCASSIQISNQPQHFGDGTRLSIL.

This clone was counted many times. The covered CDR3 bases are TGTGCCAGCAGCGCTCGACTAGCGGGAGCCGGACATGAG. Protein: CASSARLAGAGHE. The complete CDR3 sequence is CASSARLAGAGHEQFF. This rearrangement joins TRBV7-8 to TRBJ2-1; 12 bases line up with TRBD2. Read sequence stops 3 residues before the CDR3 end, and the germline J gene provides the missing end. The V segment lost 5 bases and the J segment 8 bases; nucleotides outside the gene matches: 10. Germline-derived CDR1 and CDR2 are SGHVS and FQNEAQ. The CDR3 spans 16 residues.

This clone was recorded at least ten times. Coverage ceases 3 residues before the CDR3 finishes, and the germline J gene fills in the end. The chain uses TRBV18 and TRBJ2-5; tentative D call: TRBD1 (6 bases). The V gene's germline CDR1 is KGHSH and CDR2 LQKENI. The length of the CDR3 is 13 residues. The V end was cut by 5 bases, the J end by 5 bases, with 12 bases between. CDR3 bases read: TGTGCCAGCTCATCACAGGGTTGGGAGACC. It is translated as CASSSQGWET. The CDR3 reads in full as CASSSQGWETQYF.

This clone was found many times. The CDR3 DNA, read in part, is TGCAGCGTTGAGGGGACAGGAGAGACG. Amino acids: CSVEGTGET. The entire CDR3 protein is CSVEGTGETQYF. This chain connects TRBV29-1 to TRBJ2-3; 8 bases are a match to TRBD1. The read halts 3 residues ahead of the CDR3 end, with the missing end drawn from the germline J gene. Per germline, CDR1 SQVTM and CDR2 ANQGSEA. The CDR3 contains 12 residues.

This clone turned up a few times. This CDR3 is CASSIDPNRGHGYTF. Partial CDR3 DNA: TGTGCCAGTAGTATAGATCCCAACAGGGGTCACGGC. The rearrangement uses TRBV19 and TRBJ1-2, with TRBD1 matching over 7 bases. The DNA ends 3 residues before the CDR3 does, and the rest of the CDR3 is filled in from the germline J gene. This CDR3 spans 15 amino acids. Germline lookup yields CDR1 LNHDA and CDR2 SQIVND (reference sequence).

This clone has just a few counts. The observed sequence ends 3 residues before the CDR3 terminus, with the missing tail filled in from the germline J gene. The J gene is TRBJ2-1, the V gene TRBV20-1, with 9 nucleotides matching TRBD2. CDR3 length: 16 residues. The ends lost 4 bases at V and 9 bases at J; junction bases unmatched: 16. Germline lookup yields CDR1 DFQATT and CDR2 SNEGSKA (reference sequence). CDR3 bases read: TGCAGTGCTACACTGCAGCGGGGTAGCGGGAGTCCTGAG. Amino acids: CSATLQRGSGSPE. The complete CDR3 protein is CSATLQRGSGSPEQFF.

Many counts were recorded for this clone. The CDR3 region is CSARDGAGRETQYF. The covered CDR3 bases are TGCAGTGCTAGAGATGGAGCAGGTCGAGAGACC. V usage is TRBV20-1 and J usage is TRBJ2-5; D ambiguous. The DNA ends 3 residues before the CDR3 does, and the rest of the CDR3 is filled in from the germline J gene. Germline CDR1 and CDR2: DFQATT and SNEGSKA (reference sequence). V was cut by 0 bases and J by 4 bases, with 12 bases left in between. The CDR3 spans 14 residues.